The present entry profiles one T cell receptor beta chain with its context. Its antigen is unidentified. The TCRbeta library incorporated unique molecular identifiers. TCRdb reprocessed the PCR reads with MiXCR, giving one entry per CDR3 protein. In the table there are some 830,000 distinct CDR3 sequences, 16% of which are singletons. This entry is derived from a study of T-cell reconstitution after alpha-beta-depleted transplantation in children. Looked up from germline, CDR1 is SGHVS and CDR2 is FQNEAQ. V trimming: 3 bases; J trimming: 4 bases; junction bases outside the gene matches: 5. This CDR3 contains 14 residues. Overall study findings and caveats: Expanded clones from the graft, numbering several hundred, reportedly supplied alpha-beta T cells about two months after transplant. T-cell numbers and diversity, one year after transplant, stemmed largely from T cells that were newly produced. Some patients' high day-60 TCRbeta diversity was traced to surviving recipient T cells and thymic progenitors.

The chain links TRBV7-8 to TRBJ1-1, with 7 bases fitting TRBD1. The sample here was PBMCs, mostly from graft donor cells, taken 360 days after TCRalphabeta/CD19-depleted stem cell transplant. The source is a male patient aged 5 to 17 who had a stem cell transplant for acute lymphoblastic leukemia, so the T cells may come from the graft donor. CDR3 nucleotide sequence: TGTGCCAGCAGCTTCAATTACAGGGGCACTGAAGCTTTCTTT. Its protein is CASSFNYRGTEAFF.